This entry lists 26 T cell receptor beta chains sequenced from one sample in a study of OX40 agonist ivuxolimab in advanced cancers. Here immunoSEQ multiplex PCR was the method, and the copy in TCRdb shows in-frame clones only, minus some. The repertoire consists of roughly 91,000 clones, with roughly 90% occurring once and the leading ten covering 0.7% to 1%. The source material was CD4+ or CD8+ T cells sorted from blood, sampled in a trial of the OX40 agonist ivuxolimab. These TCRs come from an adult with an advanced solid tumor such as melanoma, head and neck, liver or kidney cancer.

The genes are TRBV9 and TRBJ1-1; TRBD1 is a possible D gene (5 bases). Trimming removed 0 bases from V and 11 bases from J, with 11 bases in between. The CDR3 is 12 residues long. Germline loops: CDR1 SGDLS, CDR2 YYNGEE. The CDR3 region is CASSVVSGGAFF. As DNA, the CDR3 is TGTGCCAGCAGCGTAGTATCCGGGGGGGCTTTCTTT.

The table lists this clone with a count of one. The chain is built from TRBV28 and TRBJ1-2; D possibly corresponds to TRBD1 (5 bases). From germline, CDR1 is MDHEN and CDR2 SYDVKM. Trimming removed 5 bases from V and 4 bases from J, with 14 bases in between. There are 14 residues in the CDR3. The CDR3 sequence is CASSAAGTAYGYTF. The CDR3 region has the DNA TGTGCCAGCAGTGCTGCGGGGACTGCCTATGGCTACACCTTC.

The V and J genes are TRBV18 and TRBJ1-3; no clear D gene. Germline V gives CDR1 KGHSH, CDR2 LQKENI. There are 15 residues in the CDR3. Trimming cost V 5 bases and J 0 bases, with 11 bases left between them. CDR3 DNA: TGTGCCAGCTCAGTTCAGAACCCCTCTGGAAACACCATATATTTT. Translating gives CASSVQNPSGNTIYF.

The CDR3 coding sequence is TGTGCCAGCAGCGCCAGGACTAGCGGGGTCACAGATACGCAGTATTTT. Its protein is CASSARTSGVTDTQYF. V usage is TRBV9 and J usage is TRBJ2-3, with TRBD2 matching over 12 bases. Germline CDR1 and CDR2: SGDLS and YYNGEE. The CDR3 contains 16 residues. The V segment lost 3 bases and the J segment 2 bases; nucleotides outside the gene matches: 4. Combining the CDR3 with reference TRBV9 and TRBJ2-3 gives the whole variable domain DSGVTQTPKHLITATGQRVTLRCSPRSGDLSVYWYQQSLDQGLQFLIQYYNGEERAKGNILERFSAQQFPDLHSELNLSSLELGDSALYFCASSARTSGVTDTQYFGPGTRLTVL.

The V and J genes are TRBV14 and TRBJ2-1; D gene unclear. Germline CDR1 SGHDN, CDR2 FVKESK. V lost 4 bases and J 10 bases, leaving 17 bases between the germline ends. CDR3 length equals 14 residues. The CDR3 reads CASSPYSQSREQFF. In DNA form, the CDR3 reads TGTGCCAGCAGCCCGTATTCTCAGTCTCGGGAGCAGTTCTTC.

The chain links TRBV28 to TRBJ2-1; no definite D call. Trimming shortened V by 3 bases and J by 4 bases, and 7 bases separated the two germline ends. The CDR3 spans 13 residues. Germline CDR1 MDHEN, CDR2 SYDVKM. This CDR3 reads CASSFVGYNEQFF. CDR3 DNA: TGTGCCAGCAGTTTCGTGGGATACAATGAGCAGTTCTTC.

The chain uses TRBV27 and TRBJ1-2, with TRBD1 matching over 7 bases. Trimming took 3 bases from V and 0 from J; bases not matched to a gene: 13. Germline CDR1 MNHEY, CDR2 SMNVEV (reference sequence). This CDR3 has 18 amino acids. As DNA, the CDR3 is TGTGCCAGCAGTTTTGTGGGGGACAGTGGAGGTCCTAACTATGGCTACACCTTC. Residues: CASSFVGDSGGPNYGYTF.

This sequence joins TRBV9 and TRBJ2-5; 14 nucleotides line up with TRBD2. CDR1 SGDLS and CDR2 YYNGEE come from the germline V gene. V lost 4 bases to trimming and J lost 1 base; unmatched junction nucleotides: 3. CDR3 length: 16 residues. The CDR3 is CASSRGLAGGQETQYF. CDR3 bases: TGTGCCAGCAGCAGAGGACTAGCGGGGGGCCAAGAGACCCAGTACTTC.

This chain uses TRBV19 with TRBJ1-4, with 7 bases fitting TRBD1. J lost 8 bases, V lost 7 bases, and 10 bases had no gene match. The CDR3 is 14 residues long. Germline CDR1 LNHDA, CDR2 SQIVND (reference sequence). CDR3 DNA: TGTGCCAGTAAGAGGGACAGCGCGAACGAAAAACTGTTTTTT. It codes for CASKRDSANEKLFF.

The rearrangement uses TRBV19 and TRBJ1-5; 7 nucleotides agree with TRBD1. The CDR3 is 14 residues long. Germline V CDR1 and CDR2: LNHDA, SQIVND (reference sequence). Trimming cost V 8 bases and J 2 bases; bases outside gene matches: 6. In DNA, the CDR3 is TGTGCCAGTTCCCAGGGGGGGGGCAATCAGCCCCAGCATTTT. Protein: CASSQGGGNQPQHF.

Written as DNA, the CDR3 is TGTGCCAGCAGCTTAGACGGGGGGACGGACACTGAAGCTTTCTTT. Translation gives CASSLDGGTDTEAFF. The chain employs TRBV11-3 and TRBJ1-1, with D possibly TRBD1 on 5 matching bases. CDR1 and CDR2 (germline): SGHNT, YENEEA. Trimming removed 0 bases at V and 3 bases at J, with 11 bases between. There are 15 residues in the CDR3.

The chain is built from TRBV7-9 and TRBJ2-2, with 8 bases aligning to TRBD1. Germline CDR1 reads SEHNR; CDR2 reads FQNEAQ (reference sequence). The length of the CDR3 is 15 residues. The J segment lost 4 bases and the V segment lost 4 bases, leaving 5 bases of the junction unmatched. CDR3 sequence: CASSSGQGGTGELFF. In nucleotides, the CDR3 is TGTGCCAGCAGCTCCGGACAGGGTGGCACCGGGGAGCTGTTTTTT.

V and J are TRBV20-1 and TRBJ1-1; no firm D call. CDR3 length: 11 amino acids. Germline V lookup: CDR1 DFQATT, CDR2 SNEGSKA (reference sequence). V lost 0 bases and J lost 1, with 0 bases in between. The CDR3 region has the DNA TGCAGTGCTAGAGAGAACACTGAAGCTTTCTTT. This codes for CSARENTEAFF.

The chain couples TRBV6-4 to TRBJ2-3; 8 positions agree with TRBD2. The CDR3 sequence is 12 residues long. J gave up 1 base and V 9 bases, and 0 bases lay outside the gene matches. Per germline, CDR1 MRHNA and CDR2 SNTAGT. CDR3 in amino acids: CARGLGTDTQYF. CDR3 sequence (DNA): TGTGCCAGGGGACTAGGCACAGATACGCAGTATTTT.

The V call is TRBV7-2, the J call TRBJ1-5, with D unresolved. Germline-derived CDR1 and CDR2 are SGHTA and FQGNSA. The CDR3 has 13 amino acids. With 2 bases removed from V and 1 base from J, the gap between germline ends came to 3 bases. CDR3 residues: CASSLTSNQPQHF. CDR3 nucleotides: TGTGCCAGCAGCTTAACCAGCAATCAGCCCCAGCATTTT.

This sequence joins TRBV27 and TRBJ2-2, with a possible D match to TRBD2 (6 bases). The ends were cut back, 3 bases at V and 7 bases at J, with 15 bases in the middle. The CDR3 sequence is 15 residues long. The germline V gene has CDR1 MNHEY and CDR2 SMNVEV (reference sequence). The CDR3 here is CASSFLAGIGGELFF. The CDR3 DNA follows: TGTGCCAGCAGTTTTTTGGCGGGGATCGGCGGGGAGCTGTTTTTT.

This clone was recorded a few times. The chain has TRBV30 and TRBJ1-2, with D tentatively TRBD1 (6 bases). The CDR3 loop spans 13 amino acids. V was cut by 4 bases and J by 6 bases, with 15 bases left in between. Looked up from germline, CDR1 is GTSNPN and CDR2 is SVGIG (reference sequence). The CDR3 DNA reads TGTGCCTGGAATGGGGGGCCCGCGGATGGCTACACCTTC. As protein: CAWNGGPADGYTF.

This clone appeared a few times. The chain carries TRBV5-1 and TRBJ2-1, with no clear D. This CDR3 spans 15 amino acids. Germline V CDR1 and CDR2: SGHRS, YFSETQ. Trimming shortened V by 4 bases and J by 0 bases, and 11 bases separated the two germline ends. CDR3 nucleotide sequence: TGCGCCAGCAGCACCCAGGTTAACTCCTACAATGAGCAGTTCTTC. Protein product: CASSTQVNSYNEQFF.

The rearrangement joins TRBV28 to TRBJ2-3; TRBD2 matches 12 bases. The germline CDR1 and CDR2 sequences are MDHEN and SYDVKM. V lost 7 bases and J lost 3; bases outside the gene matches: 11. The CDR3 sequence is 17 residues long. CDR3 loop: CASTLGLAGGFTDTQYF. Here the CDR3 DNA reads TGTGCCAGCACTCTCGGGCTAGCGGGGGGGTTTACAGATACGCAGTATTTT.

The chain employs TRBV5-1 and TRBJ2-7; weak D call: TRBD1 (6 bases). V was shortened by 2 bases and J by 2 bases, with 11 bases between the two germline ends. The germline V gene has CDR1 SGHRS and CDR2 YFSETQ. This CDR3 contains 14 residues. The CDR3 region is CASSLSGVTYEQYF. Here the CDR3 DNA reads TGCGCCAGCAGCTTATCAGGGGTCACCTACGAGCAGTACTTC.

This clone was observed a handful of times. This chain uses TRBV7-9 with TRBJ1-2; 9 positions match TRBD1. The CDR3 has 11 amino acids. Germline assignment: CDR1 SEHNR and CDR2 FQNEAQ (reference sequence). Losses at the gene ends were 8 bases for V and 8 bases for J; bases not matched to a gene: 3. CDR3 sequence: CASGTGPGYTF. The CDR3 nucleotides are TGTGCCAGCGGGACAGGGCCCGGCTACACCTTC.

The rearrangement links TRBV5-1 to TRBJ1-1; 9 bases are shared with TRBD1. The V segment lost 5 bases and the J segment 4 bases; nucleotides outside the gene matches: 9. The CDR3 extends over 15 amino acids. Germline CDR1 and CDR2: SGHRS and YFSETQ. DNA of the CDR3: TGCGCCAGCAGTTTTACCGGGACAGGGATCACTGAAGCTTTCTTT. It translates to CASSFTGTGITEAFF.

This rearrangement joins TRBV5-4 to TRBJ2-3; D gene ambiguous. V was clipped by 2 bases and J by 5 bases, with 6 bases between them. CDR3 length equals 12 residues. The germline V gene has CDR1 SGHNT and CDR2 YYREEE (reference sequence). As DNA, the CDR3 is TGTGCCAGCAGCTTTCGTGAAGATACGCAGTATTTT. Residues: CASSFREDTQYF.

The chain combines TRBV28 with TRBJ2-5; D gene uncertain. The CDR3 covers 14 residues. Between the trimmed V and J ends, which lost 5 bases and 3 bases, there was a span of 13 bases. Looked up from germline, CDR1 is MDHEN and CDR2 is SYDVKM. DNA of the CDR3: TGTGCCAGCAGTCCCGGTGGGCCGGAAGAGACCCAGTACTTC. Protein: CASSPGGPEETQYF.

The CDR3 loop is CASSVMTGLYGYTF. The DNA for the CDR3 is TGTGCCAGCAGCGTAATGACAGGGCTCTATGGCTACACCTTC. This chain links TRBV9 with TRBJ1-2, with TRBD1 identical over 7 bases. The V and J ends lost 1 base and 4 bases, in that order; junction bases with no gene match: 4. The germline V gene has CDR1 SGDLS and CDR2 YYNGEE. The CDR3 covers 14 residues.

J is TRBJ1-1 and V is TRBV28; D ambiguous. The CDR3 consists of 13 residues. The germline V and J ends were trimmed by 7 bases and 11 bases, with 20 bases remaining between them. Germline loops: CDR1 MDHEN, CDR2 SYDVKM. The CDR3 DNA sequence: TGTGCCAGCATCCAAAGTCGGGCCCGCGGGGCTTTCTTT. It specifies CASIQSRARGAFF.